This T cell receptor beta chain was sequenced during a study of blood T cell repertoires in COVID-19. Study summary: Samples representing acute and convalescent COVID-19 were sourced from the United States, Italy and Spain.

Per the study methods: Reference gene primers were amplified, and this amplification served to estimate nucleated cell counts. Sequencing used immunoSEQ multiplex PCR; TCRdb keeps in-frame clones, though not all of them. Clone size and the V and J calls come from that table; the DNA yielded D and trimming. Of approximately 350,000 clones detected, around 86% appear once; the ten largest clones hold about 4.9%. This CDR3 region has 19 residues. J was trimmed by 4 bases and V by 7 bases; bases with no gene match: 14. CDR1 MNHEY and CDR2 SMNVEV come from the germline V gene (reference sequence). Source material: PBMCs or T cells enriched from blood (not recorded which). This TCR was recovered from a woman aged 45-65 years who had recovered from COVID-19. The genes are TRBV27 and TRBJ2-2, with 14 nucleotides matching TRBD2. Written as DNA, the CDR3 is TGTGCCAGCAAAAACCGTGGACTAGCGGGAGGTCGTGGCACCGGGGAGCTGTTTTTT. Protein sequence: CASKNRGLAGGRGTGELFF.